In its sample, the clone carrying this T cell receptor beta chain was seen many times. V dropped 10 bases and J dropped 10; count of bases not matched to a gene: 14. Germline CDR1 reads SNHLY; CDR2 reads FYNNEI. The CDR3 spans 14 residues. The sample originates from a study of blood T cell repertoires in COVID-19. Study overall: Some COVID-19 samples were acute and others convalescent; all came from the United States, Italy and Spain.

In the original workflow: Reference gene primer amplification in the assay estimated nucleated cell counts. Method: immunoSEQ multiplex PCR; TCRdb's copy keeps in-frame clones and lacks some. V, J and clone size are taken as reported in that table, and D and trimming were inferred from the DNA itself. Of approximately 260,000 clones listed, around 82% are singletons. The sequenced material came from PBMCs or T cells enriched from blood (not recorded which). This TCR derives from a man aged 50 to 60 who had recovered from COVID-19. This chain joins TRBV2 and TRBJ2-1; 9 bases match TRBD2. The CDR3 reads CATKTPSGVHEQFF. The CDR3 coding sequence is TGTGCCACCAAGACGCCTAGCGGGGTTCACGAGCAGTTCTTC.